A single TCR beta chain is shown here with its context. This sample was included in a study of blood T cell repertoires in COVID-19. TCRdb's table, derived via immunoSEQ multiplex PCR, lists solely in-frame clones and lacks some. The table lists fewer than 250,000 clones, about 80% of them singletons. Germline-derived CDR1 and CDR2 are SGDLS and YYNGEE. This CDR3 region has 15 residues. The V and J ends lost 4 bases and 5 bases respectively, with 18 bases between them. This chain joins TRBV9 and TRBJ1-1; TRBD1 might be the D (5 bases). Sequenced sample: PBMCs or T cells enriched from blood (not recorded which). This TCR was recovered from a woman aged 45-65 years who had been exposed to COVID-19. The chain's CDR3 is CASSPRVQSTTEAFF. The CDR3 coding sequence is TGTGCCAGCAGCCCCAGGGTGCAGAGTACGACTGAAGCTTTCTTT.